This TCR beta chain comes out of a study of blood T cell repertoires in COVID-19. Background on the study: Material from acute and convalescent COVID-19 was sourced from the United States, Italy and Spain. T cells, B-cell-depleted T cells, or PBMCs provided the cDNA or gDNA that served as material.

Data came from immunoSEQ multiplex PCR; TCRdb stores just in-frame clones and leaves some out. The sample consists of approximately 300,000 clones, around 90% of them appearing once. Germline values: CDR1 MGHRA, CDR2 YSYEKL. The CDR3 is 15 residues long. Trimming took off 2 bases at V and 4 bases at J, with 14 bases between the two ends. The receptor was derived from a woman in her thirties with COVID-19, enrolled during active disease. The rearrangement uses TRBV4-1 and TRBJ1-1; D gene uncertain. Sequenced input: peripheral blood. The CDR3 reads CASSQHWSGGTEAFF. In nucleotides, the CDR3 is TGCGCCAGCAGCCAACACTGGTCTGGAGGCACTGAAGCTTTCTTT.